The sequence of this TCR beta chain was determined in a study of CD8+ T cells in alopecia areata. Study-level background: Tofacitinib administration to treated patients was oral, at 5 to 10 mg twice daily. The drug, tofacitinib, lasted 6 to 18 months, followed by 6 months off drug. Broader study findings: TCR sharing was clearer in mice than between patients, perhaps partly owing to patient HLA diversity.

Regarding this clone: Antigen: not known.

Reverse transcribed after extraction, RNA yielded cDNA as the sequencing template. Produced via immunoSEQ multiplex PCR; TCRdb's table is partial and in-frame only. The repertoire holds some 240,000 clones, with 57% as singletons. The CDR3 loop spans 17 amino acids. V lost 4 bases and J lost 3; bases outside the gene matches: 10. CDR1 PRHDT and CDR2 FYEKMQ come from the germline V gene (reference sequence). Lesional scalp punch biopsies and peripheral blood were collected from alopecia areata patients. The chain employs TRBV13 and TRBJ2-7; TRBD2 matches 12 bases. The receptor was isolated from a human donor with alopecia areata. This specimen consisted of CD4+ T cells sorted from blood, obtained at week 0. The CDR3 loop reads CASSSAPTSGRGYEQYF. The DNA of the CDR3 is TGTGCCAGCAGCTCCGCCCCGACTAGCGGGAGAGGCTACGAGCAGTACTTC.